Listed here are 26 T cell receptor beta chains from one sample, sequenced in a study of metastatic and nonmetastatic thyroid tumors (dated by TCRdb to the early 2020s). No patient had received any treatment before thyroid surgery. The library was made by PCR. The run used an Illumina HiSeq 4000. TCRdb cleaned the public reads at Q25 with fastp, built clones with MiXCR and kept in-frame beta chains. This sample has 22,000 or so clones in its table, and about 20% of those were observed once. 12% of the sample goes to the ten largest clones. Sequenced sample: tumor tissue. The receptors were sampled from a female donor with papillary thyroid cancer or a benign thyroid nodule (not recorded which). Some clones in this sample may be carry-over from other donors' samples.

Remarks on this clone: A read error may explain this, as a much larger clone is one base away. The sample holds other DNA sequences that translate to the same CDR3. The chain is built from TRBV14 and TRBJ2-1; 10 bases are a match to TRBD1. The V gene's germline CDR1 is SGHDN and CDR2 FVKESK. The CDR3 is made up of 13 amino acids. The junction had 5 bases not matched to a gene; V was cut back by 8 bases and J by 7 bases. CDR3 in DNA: TGTGCCAGCCGGGACAGGGGTGGTAATGAGCAGTTCTTC. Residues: CASRDRGGNEQFF. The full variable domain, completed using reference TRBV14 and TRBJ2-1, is EAGVTQFPSHSVIEKGQTVTLRCDPISGHDNLYWYRRVMGKEIKFLLHFVKESKQDESGMPNNRFLAERTGGTYSTLKVQPAELEDSGVYFCASRDRGGNEQFFGPGTRLTVL.

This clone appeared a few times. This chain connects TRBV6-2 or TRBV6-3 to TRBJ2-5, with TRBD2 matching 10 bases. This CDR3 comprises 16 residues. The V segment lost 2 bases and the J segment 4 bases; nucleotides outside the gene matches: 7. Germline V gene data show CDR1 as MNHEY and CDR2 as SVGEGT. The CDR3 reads CASSYRAGGPTETQYF. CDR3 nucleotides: TGTGCCAGCAGTTACAGAGCGGGAGGGCCTACAGAGACCCAGTACTTC.

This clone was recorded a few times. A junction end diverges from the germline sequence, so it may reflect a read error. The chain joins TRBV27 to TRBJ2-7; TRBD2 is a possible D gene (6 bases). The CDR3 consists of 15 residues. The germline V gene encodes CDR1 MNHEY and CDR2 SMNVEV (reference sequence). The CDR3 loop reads CAISLAHGGNYEQYF. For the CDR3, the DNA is TGTGCCATCAGTTTAGCCCACGGCGGGAACTACGAGCAGTACTTC.

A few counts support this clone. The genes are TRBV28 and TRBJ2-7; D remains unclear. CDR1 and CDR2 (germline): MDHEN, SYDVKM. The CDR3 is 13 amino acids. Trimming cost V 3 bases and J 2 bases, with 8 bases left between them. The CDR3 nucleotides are TGTGCCAGCAGTTTGGGCGGAACCTACGAGCAGTACTTC. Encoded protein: CASSLGGTYEQYF. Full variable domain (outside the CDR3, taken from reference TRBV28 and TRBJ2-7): DVKVTQSSRYLVKRTGEKVFLECVQDMDHENMFWYRQDPGLGLRLIYFSYDVKMKEKGDIPEGYSVSREKKERFSLILESASTNQTSMYLCASSLGGTYEQYFGPGTRLTVT.

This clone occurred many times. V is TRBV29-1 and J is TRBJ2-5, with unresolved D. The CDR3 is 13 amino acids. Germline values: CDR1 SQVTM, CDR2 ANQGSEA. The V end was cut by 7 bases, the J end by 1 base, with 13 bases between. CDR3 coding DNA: TGCAGCGCCTCCCGGCCGTTCCAAGAGACCCAGTACTTC. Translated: CSASRPFQETQYF.

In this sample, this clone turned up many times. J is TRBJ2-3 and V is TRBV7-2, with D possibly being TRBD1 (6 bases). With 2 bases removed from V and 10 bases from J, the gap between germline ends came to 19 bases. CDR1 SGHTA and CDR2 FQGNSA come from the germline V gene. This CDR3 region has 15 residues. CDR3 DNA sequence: TGTGCCAGCAGCTTAAATGTGGCAGGGGCCGGCTCGCAGTATTTT. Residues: CASSLNVAGAGSQYF.

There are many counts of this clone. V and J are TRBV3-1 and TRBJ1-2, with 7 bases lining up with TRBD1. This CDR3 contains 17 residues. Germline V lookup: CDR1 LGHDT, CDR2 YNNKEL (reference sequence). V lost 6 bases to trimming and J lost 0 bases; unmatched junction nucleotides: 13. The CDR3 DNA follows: TGTGCCAGCAGACAAACGGAACAGGGGTTTTCTAACTATGGCTACACCTTC. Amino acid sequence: CASRQTEQGFSNYGYTF. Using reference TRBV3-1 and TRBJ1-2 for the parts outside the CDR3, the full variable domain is DTAVSQTPKYLVTQMGNDKSIKCEQNLGHDTMYWYKQDSKKFLKIMFSYNNKELIINETVPNRFSPKSPDKAHLNLHINSLELGDSAVYFCASRQTEQGFSNYGYTFGSGTRLTVV.

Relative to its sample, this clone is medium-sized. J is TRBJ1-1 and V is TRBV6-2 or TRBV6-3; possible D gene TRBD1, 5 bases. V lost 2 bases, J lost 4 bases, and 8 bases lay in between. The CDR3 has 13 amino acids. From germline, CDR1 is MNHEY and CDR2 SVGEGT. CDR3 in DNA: TGTGCCAGCAGTTACGGGGACGCCACTGAAGCTTTCTTT. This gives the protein CASSYGDATEAFF.

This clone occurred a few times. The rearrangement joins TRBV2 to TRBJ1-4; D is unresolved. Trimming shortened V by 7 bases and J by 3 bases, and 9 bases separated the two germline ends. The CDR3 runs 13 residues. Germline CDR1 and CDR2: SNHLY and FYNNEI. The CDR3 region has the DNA TGTGCCAGCAATGGTAGTCCTAATGAAAAACTGTTTTTT. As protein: CASNGSPNEKLFF.

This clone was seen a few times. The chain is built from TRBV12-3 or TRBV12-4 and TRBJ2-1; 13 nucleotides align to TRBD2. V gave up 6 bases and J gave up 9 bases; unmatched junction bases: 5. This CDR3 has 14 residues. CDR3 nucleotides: TGTGCCAGCAGCGCGACTAGCGGGGGGTGTGAGCAGTTCTTC. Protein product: CASSATSGGCEQFF.

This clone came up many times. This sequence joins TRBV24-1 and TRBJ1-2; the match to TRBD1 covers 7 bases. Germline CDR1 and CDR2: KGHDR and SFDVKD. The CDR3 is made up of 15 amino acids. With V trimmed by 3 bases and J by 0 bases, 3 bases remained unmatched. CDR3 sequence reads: CATSDAGQANYGYTF. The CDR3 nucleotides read TGTGCCACCAGTGATGCCGGACAGGCTAACTATGGCTACACCTTC.

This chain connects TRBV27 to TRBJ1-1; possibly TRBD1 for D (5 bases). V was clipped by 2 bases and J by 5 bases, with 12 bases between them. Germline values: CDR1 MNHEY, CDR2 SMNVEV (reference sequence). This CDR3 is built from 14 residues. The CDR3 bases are TGTGCCAGCAGTTTAAATTCAGGGAGTACTGAAGCTTTCTTT. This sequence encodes CASSLNSGSTEAFF.

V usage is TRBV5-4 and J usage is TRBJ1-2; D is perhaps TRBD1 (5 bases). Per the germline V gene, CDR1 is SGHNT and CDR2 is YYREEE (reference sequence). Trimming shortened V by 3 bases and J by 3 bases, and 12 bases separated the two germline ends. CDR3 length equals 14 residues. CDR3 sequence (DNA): TGTGCCAGCAGCTCCCCGCAGGGCCACTATGGCTACACCTTC. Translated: CASSSPQGHYGYTF.

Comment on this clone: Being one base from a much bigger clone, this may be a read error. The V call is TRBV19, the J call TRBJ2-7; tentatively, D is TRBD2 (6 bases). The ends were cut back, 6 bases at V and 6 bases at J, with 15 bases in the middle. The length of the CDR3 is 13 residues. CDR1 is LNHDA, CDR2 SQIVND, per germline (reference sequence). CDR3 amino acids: CASSPGLHGEQYF. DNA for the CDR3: TGTGCCAGTAGCCCGGGACTCCACGGCGAGCAGTACTTC. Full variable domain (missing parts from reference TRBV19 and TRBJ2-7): DGGITQSPKYLFRKEGQNVTLSCEQNLNHDAMYWYRQDPGQGLRLIYYSQIVNDFQKGDIAEGYSVSREKKESFPLTVTSAQKNPTAFYLCASSPGLHGEQYFGPGTRLTVT.

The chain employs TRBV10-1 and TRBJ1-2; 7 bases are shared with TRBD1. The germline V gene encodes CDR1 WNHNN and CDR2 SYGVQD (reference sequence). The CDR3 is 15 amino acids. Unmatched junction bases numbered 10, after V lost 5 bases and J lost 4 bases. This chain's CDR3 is CASSKTGCFAYGYTF. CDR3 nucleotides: TGCGCCAGCAGTAAGACAGGGTGCTTTGCCTATGGCTACACCTTC.

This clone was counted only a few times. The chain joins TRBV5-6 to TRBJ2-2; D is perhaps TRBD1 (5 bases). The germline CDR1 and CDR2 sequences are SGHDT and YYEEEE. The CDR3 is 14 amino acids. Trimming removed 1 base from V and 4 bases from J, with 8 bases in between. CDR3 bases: TGTGCCAGCAGCTTGTCAGGGTCCACCGGGGAGCTGTTTTTT. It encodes CASSLSGSTGELFF.

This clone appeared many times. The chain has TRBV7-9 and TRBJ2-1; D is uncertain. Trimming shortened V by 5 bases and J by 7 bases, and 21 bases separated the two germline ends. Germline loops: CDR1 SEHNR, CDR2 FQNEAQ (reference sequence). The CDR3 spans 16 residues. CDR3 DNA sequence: TGTGCCAGCAGCCAATCGTCTCCGGTCTTTGCGAATGAGCAGTTCTTC. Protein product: CASSQSSPVFANEQFF.

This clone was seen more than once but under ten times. The CDR3 sequence: CSARDAYNEQFF. For the CDR3, the DNA is TGCAGTGCTAGAGATGCCTACAATGAGCAGTTCTTC. The chain recombines TRBV20-1 with TRBJ2-1, with D unresolved. The V gene lost 0 bases and the J gene lost 2 bases, with 2 bases spanning the gap. This CDR3 contains 12 residues. Germline V CDR1 and CDR2: DFQATT, SNEGSKA (reference sequence).

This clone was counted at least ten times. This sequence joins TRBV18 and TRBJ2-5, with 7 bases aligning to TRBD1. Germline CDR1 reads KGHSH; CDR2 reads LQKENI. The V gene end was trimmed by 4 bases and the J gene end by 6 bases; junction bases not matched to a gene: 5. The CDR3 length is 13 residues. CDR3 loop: CASSLDRAKTQYF. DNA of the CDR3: TGTGCCAGCTCACTCGACAGGGCAAAGACCCAGTACTTC.

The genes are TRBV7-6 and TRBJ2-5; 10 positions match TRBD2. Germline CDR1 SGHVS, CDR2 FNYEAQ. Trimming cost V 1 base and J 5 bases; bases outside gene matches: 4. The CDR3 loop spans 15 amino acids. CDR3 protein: CASSLGAGGRETQYF. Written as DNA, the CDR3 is TGTGCCAGCAGCTTAGGAGCGGGAGGGAGGGAGACCCAGTACTTC.

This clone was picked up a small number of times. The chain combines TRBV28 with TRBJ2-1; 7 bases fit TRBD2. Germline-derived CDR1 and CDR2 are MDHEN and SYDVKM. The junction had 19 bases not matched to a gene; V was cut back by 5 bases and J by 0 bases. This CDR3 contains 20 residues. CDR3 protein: CASSLTPGAGPASSYNEQFF. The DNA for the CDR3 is TGTGCCAGCAGTCTTACCCCTGGAGCGGGACCTGCAAGCTCCTACAATGAGCAGTTCTTC.

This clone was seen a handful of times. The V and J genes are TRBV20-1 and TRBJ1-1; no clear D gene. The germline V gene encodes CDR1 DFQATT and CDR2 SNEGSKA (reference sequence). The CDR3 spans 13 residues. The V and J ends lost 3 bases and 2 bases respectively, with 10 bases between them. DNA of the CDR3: TGCAGTGCTAGTCGCGGACCAAACACTGAAGCTTTCTTT. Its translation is CSASRGPNTEAFF.

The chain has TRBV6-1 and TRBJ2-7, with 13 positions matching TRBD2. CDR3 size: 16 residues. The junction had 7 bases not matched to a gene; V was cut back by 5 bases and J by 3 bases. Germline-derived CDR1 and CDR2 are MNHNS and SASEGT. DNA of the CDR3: TGTGCCAGCAGTCCCCGACTAGCGGGAGGCCTCTACGAGCAGTACTTC. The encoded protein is CASSPRLAGGLYEQYF.

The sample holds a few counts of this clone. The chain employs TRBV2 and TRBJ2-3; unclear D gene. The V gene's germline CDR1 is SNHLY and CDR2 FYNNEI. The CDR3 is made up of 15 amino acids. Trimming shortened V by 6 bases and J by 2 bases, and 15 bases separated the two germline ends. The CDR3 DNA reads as TGTGCCAGCAGGAAACACAGTCTTTACACAGATACGCAGTATTTT. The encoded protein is CASRKHSLYTDTQYF.

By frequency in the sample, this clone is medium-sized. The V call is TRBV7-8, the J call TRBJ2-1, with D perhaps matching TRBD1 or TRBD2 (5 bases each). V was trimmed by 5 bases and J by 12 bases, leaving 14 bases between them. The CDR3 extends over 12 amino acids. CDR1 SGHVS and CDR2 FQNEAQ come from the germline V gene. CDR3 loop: CASSEVVRGQFF. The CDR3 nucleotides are TGTGCCAGCAGCGAGGTGGTGAGGGGGCAGTTCTTC.

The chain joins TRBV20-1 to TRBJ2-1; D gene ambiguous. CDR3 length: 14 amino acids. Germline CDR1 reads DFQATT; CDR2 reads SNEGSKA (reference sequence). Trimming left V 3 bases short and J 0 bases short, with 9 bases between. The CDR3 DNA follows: TGCAGTGCTAGGTCCCCCCGCTCCTACAATGAGCAGTTCTTC. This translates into CSARSPRSYNEQFF.